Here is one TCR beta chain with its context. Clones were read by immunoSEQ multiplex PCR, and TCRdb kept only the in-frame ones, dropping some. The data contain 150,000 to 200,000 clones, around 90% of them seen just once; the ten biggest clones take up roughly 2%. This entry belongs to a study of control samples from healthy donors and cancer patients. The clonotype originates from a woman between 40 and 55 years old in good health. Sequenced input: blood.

In DNA form, the CDR3 reads TGCGCCAGCAGCTCCCCCGGACAGGGTTTATTAGGCTATGGCTACACCTTC. Encoded protein: CASSSPGQGLLGYGYTF. J is TRBJ1-2 and V is TRBV5-1, with TRBD1 matching 8 bases. Germline CDR1 is SGHRS and CDR2 is YFSETQ. The CDR3 sequence is 17 residues long. V shed 3 bases and J 4 bases; nucleotides not matched to a gene: 14.